This TCR beta chain was identified during a study of T-cell memory formation after mild COVID-19. Broader study findings: CD4+ contracting clones were found mainly in CM and EM, and CD8+ ones in EMRA.

The length of the CDR3 is 14 residues. Trimming cost V 4 bases and J 2 bases, with 12 bases left between them. Germline V gene sequence: CDR1 SEHNR, CDR2 FQNEAQ (reference sequence). 5'RACE, which relied on constant-segment primers, yielded TCR alpha and TCR beta cDNA libraries carrying sample barcodes and UMIs. TCRdb itself ran the 5' RACE reads through MiXCR, one entry per CDR3 protein. Here the sample spans about 410,000 distinct CDR3 sequences, about a quarter being singletons. This clonotype was found a few times. Its target is not known. Sequenced: PBMCs or a T cell subset sorted from them (not recorded which). The receptor was isolated from an adult woman who had mild COVID-19 (a few samples of this study predate the infection). Cell type and time point are not known. This chain connects TRBV7-9 to TRBJ2-7; D is possibly TRBD2 (5 bases). The CDR3 region is CASSSGVGTYEQYF. In nucleotides, the CDR3 is TGTGCCAGCAGCTCCGGGGTCGGGACCTACGAGCAGTACTTC.